This T cell receptor (beta chain) was recorded in a study of blood T cell repertoires in COVID-19. As for the study in general: PBMCs, B-cell-depleted T cells, or T cells provided the cDNA or gDNA that made up the material.

Looked up from germline, CDR1 is SGHAT and CDR2 is FQDESV (reference sequence). Trimming left V 5 bases short and J 11 bases short, with 18 bases between. The CDR3 covers 13 residues. Profiling relied on immunoSEQ multiplex PCR, and the TCRdb table lists in-frame clones only, not all of them. The data show about 260,000 clones, approximately 80% seen once. This receptor was taken from a woman of 80 years or more with acute or convalescent COVID-19. The chain is built from TRBV11-1 and TRBJ1-1; D is unclear. Sequenced input: peripheral blood. Here the CDR3 reads CASSPVSSPEAFF. For the CDR3, the DNA is TGTGCCAGCAGCCCGGTATCCAGTCCGGAGGCTTTCTTT.